This T cell receptor beta chain was sequenced during a study of cytomegalovirus exposure and HLA in healthy donors. Study results and caveats: With further analysis later on, most CMV-associated TCR beta chains appeared HLA-restricted. Reports described diagnosis of cytomegalovirus status by the classifier as highly specific and sensitive.

V shed 2 bases, J shed 2 bases, and the junction held 3 bases outside the gene matches. The CDR3 has 15 residues. Germline V CDR1 and CDR2: LGHNT, FRNRAP. A multiplex PCR was run with 60 Vbeta primers and 13 Jbeta primers. Libraries were prepared by immunoSEQ multiplex PCR; TCRdb keeps only in-frame clonotypes and omits some of them. The table lists about 140,000 clones, 79% of them singletons. As concerns this clone: Its antigen is not known.

The J gene is TRBJ2-1, the V gene TRBV12-5; 7 bases line up with TRBD1. Sequenced sample: PBMCs. The source is a man aged 40-50 years in good health and CMV-seropositive. CDR3 protein: CASGLSQGAYNEQFF. DNA for the CDR3: TGTGCTAGTGGTTTGAGTCAGGGGGCCTACAATGAGCAGTTCTTC.